The source of this T cell receptor (beta chain) is a study of molecular identifiers for immune sequencing clone quantification. In germline, CDR1 is MNHEY, CDR2 SVGEGT. The J segment lost 7 bases and the V segment lost 6 bases, leaving 8 bases of the junction unmatched. This CDR3 is built from 14 residues. TCRdb re-called the PCR reads through MiXCR, storing one row per CDR3 protein. The sample lists about 640,000 distinct CDR3 sequences; less than 20% were seen once. This clonotype was picked up many times. V usage is TRBV6-2 or TRBV6-3 and J usage is TRBJ2-1; 8 nucleotides agree with TRBD1. Sequenced sample: naive CD8+ T cells from blood, with Jurkat cell RNA spiked in. Regarding subset: FACS-sorted CD8+CD4-CCR7+CD45RA+ naive T cells. The TCR comes from a human donor in good health. Some libraries in this study had Jurkat cell RNA spiked in. The DNA of the CDR3 is TGTGCCAGCAGCCCAGGACAGGGTGTGAATGAGCAGTTCTTC. Amino acids: CASSPGQGVNEQFF.